Shown below are 23 T cell receptor beta chains from a single sample sequenced in a study of blood T cell repertoires in COVID-19 (dated by TCRdb to about 2020). Library prep was done by the immunoSEQ multiplex PCR assay. Imported from immuneACCESS, the table was reduced by TCRdb to in-frame sequences with V and J called. These copies leave out some clones; in studies compared against another copy, an unresolved V gene accounts for under half, and the cause of the remainder is not known. For this sample there are about 240,000 clones; roughly 91% appear just once. Roughly 3.7% of the sample comes from the top ten. What was sequenced was PBMCs or T cells enriched from blood (not recorded which). The receptors come from a woman under 40 who had recovered from COVID-19.

The rearrangement links TRBV5-4 to TRBJ1-1; the match to TRBD1 covers 7 bases. CDR3 length: 14 amino acids. V lost 2 bases, J lost 7 bases, and 8 bases stayed unmatched. Germline CDR1 reads SGHNT; CDR2 reads YYREEE (reference sequence). This chain's CDR3 is CASSLHIRDSEAFF. DNA for the CDR3: TGTGCCAGCAGCTTACACATCCGGGACAGTGAAGCTTTCTTT.

The chain combines TRBV28 with TRBJ1-5, with 11 positions matching TRBD1. The CDR3 is 15 residues long. Trimming at V came to 7 bases and at J to 8 bases, leaving 10 bases not matched to a gene. Germline V CDR1 and CDR2: MDHEN, SYDVKM. As DNA, the CDR3 is TGTGCCAGCAAAACCTCCGGGACAGGGGGAGAGCCCCAGCATTTT. It encodes CASKTSGTGGEPQHF.

This clone was found once. This sequence joins TRBV4-1 and TRBJ1-1, with 7 bases aligning to TRBD1. Germline V CDR1 and CDR2: MGHRA, YSYEKL. This CDR3 comprises 15 residues. Losses at the gene ends were 3 bases for V and 7 bases for J; bases not matched to a gene: 11. For the CDR3, the DNA is TGCGCCAGCAGCCACCAGGAGGGGGCGATGGATGAAGCTTTCTTT. Translating gives CASSHQEGAMDEAFF.

The rearrangement joins TRBV24-1 to TRBJ2-5; 7 bases agree with TRBD1. There are 14 residues in the CDR3. Germline CDR1 is KGHDR and CDR2 is SFDVKD. The V gene end was trimmed by 4 bases and the J gene end by 5 bases; junction bases not matched to a gene: 6. CDR3 bases: TGTGCCACCAGTGACGCAACAGGGGACGAGACCCAGTACTTC. This sequence encodes CATSDATGDETQYF.

The chain employs TRBV6-5 and TRBJ1-2, with D perhaps matching TRBD1 (6 bases). The V end lost 5 bases, the J end lost 4 bases, and 14 bases lay between the germline ends. Germline V gene data show CDR1 as MNHEY and CDR2 as SVGAGI. The CDR3 length is 14 residues. The CDR3 bases are TGTGCCAGCAGTCAGGGGAGGGGAGGCTATGGCTACACCTTC. Its translation is CASSQGRGGYGYTF.

The genes are TRBV27 and TRBJ1-5; D possibly corresponds to TRBD1 (5 bases). Germline values: CDR1 MNHEY, CDR2 SMNVEV (reference sequence). Trimming took off 2 bases at V and 4 bases at J, with 6 bases between the two ends. The CDR3 runs 13 residues. The CDR3 loop reads CASSLRQNQPQHF. The CDR3 DNA is TGTGCCAGCAGTTTACGACAGAATCAGCCCCAGCATTTT.

This clone was picked up one time. This chain joins TRBV11-2 and TRBJ2-1; 12 nucleotides match TRBD2. The V and J ends lost 0 bases and 7 bases, in that order; junction bases with no gene match: 7. Germline V gene sequence: CDR1 SGHAT, CDR2 FQNNGV. The CDR3 is made up of 17 amino acids. DNA of the CDR3: TGTGCCAGCAGCTTAGACACACTAGCGGGAGGTGGAAATGAGCAGTTCTTC. Its translation is CASSLDTLAGGGNEQFF.

This chain links TRBV2 with TRBJ1-4; 7 positions match TRBD1. With V trimmed by 6 bases and J by 8 bases, 12 bases remained unmatched. There are 15 residues in the CDR3. Germline V gene sequence: CDR1 SNHLY, CDR2 FYNNEI. This CDR3 reads CASSASTGRYEKLFF. The CDR3 DNA follows: TGTGCCAGCAGCGCCTCGACAGGGCGGTACGAAAAACTGTTTTTT. The full variable domain, in which reference TRBV2 and TRBJ1-4 provide the parts outside the CDR3, is EPEVTQTPSHQVTQMGQEVILRCVPISNHLYFYWYRQILGQKVEFLVSFYNNEISEKSEIFDDQFSVERPDGSNFTLKIRSTKLEDSAMYFCASSASTGRYEKLFFGSGTQLSVL.

This clone came up once. V usage is TRBV10-3 and J usage is TRBJ1-2; perhaps TRBD1 as D (6 bases). The ends were cut back, 2 bases at V and 1 base at J, with 11 bases in the middle. The germline gives CDR1 ENHRY, CDR2 SYGVKD. CDR3 length: 15 residues. CDR3 in amino acids: CAISEGTRGNYGYTF. The CDR3 DNA reads TGTGCCATCAGTGAGGGGACAAGAGGTAACTATGGCTACACCTTC.

This chain connects TRBV7-9 to TRBJ2-1; possibly TRBD2 for D (5 bases). This CDR3 contains 17 residues. The V gene's germline CDR1 is SEHNR and CDR2 FQNEAQ (reference sequence). Trimming pared 2 bases from V and 0 bases from J, leaving 14 bases between. The CDR3 DNA reads as TGTGCCAGCAGCTTACCGCGGTTAGCGAGCTCCTACAATGAGCAGTTCTTC. Its translation: CASSLPRLASSYNEQFF.

This clone was recorded a few times. The chain is built from TRBV18 and TRBJ1-1, with a tentative D call TRBD1 (6 bases). CDR3 size: 15 residues. V gave up 2 bases and J gave up 3 bases, with 13 bases separating them. Germline-derived CDR1 and CDR2 are KGHSH and LQKENI. The CDR3 DNA sequence: TGTGCCAGCTCACCAACGACAGGTTGGGACACTGAAGCTTTCTTT. It specifies CASSPTTGWDTEAFF.

V usage is TRBV30 and J usage is TRBJ1-1; 7 nucleotides match TRBD1. Germline assignment: CDR1 GTSNPN and CDR2 SVGIG (reference sequence). CDR3 length: 14 residues. Trimming at V came to 8 bases and at J to 4 bases, leaving 13 bases not matched to a gene. CDR3 residues: CALVIGGRPTEAFF. In DNA form, the CDR3 reads TGTGCCCTGGTAATAGGGGGCAGGCCCACTGAAGCTTTCTTT.

The chain joins TRBV6-5 to TRBJ1-5, with 7 bases that match TRBD1. The junction had 9 bases not matched to a gene; V was cut back by 4 bases and J by 6 bases. This CDR3 spans 15 amino acids. Germline-derived CDR1 and CDR2 are MNHEY and SVGAGI. The CDR3, as DNA: TGTGCCAGCAGTTGGAGACAGGGCCCAGGTCAGCCCCAGCATTTT. This encodes CASSWRQGPGQPQHF.

This CDR3 is CASSFSYPRETTSYEQYF. Written as DNA, the CDR3 is TGTGCCAGCAGCTTTTCGTACCCGCGGGAGACCACTTCCTACGAGCAGTACTTC. V gene TRBV7-3 combines with J gene TRBJ2-7; 7 nucleotides match TRBD2. The CDR3 runs to 18 residues. With V trimmed by 3 bases and J by 1 base, 15 bases remained unmatched. CDR1 is SGHTA and CDR2 is FQGTGA in the germline V gene.

This rearrangement joins TRBV11-2 to TRBJ1-2, with a tentative D call TRBD1 (6 bases). The V and J ends lost 1 base and 8 bases respectively, with 20 bases between them. This CDR3 has 16 residues. CDR1 SGHAT and CDR2 FQNNGV come from the germline V gene. The CDR3 sequence: CASSLGMGGLTGGYTF. CDR3 coding DNA: TGTGCCAGCAGCTTAGGGATGGGGGGGCTAACGGGAGGCTACACCTTC.

This clone has just one count. Since a much larger clone is just one base distant, this may be a read error. The rearrangement links TRBV28 to TRBJ2-2; 8 bases align to TRBD2. Losses at the gene ends were 6 bases for V and 7 bases for J; bases not matched to a gene: 22. This CDR3 region has 19 residues. CDR1 and CDR2 (germline): MDHEN, SYDVKM. DNA for the CDR3: TGTGCCAGCAGGGGGATTCACTGGCGGGAGGCCTCCCTCGGCGGGGAGCTGTTTTTT. As protein: CASRGIHWREASLGGELFF.

In DNA, the CDR3 is TGTGCCAGTAGCATTGGGACAGGAGACAATCAGCCCCAGCATTTT. Its translation is CASSIGTGDNQPQHF. The V gene is TRBV19, the J gene TRBJ1-5; 8 bases line up with TRBD1. J lost 3 bases, V lost 6 bases, and 7 bases had no gene match. The CDR3 has 15 amino acids. CDR1 is LNHDA, CDR2 SQIVND, per germline (reference sequence).

The chain employs TRBV12-2 and TRBJ2-2; the table assigns TRBD1, which was not confirmed against the DNA. TRBV12-2 is a documented pseudogene. This CDR3 contains 19 residues. In DNA, the CDR3 is TGTGCAAGTCGCTTCTTTGACAGGCTCGGGGTCTCGAACACCGGGGAGCTGTTTTTT. This codes for CASRFFDRLGVSNTGELFF.

The gene calls are TRBV19 and TRBJ2-1; D gene ambiguous. Trimming took off 6 bases at V and 2 bases at J, with 17 bases between the two ends. The CDR3 has 16 amino acids. Germline CDR1 is LNHDA and CDR2 is SQIVND (reference sequence). The CDR3 loop reads CASSIRMLSPYNEQFF. DNA for the CDR3: TGTGCCAGTAGCATTCGAATGCTATCCCCCTACAATGAGCAGTTCTTC. The variable domain in full, with the rest retrieved from reference TRBV19 and TRBJ2-1, is DGGITQSPKYLFRKEGQNVTLSCEQNLNHDAMYWYRQDPGQGLRLIYYSQIVNDFQKGDIAEGYSVSREKKESFPLTVTSAQKNPTAFYLCASSIRMLSPYNEQFFGPGTRLTVL.

V is TRBV6-5 and J is TRBJ2-1; TRBD2 agrees at 8 bases. CDR1 is MNHEY and CDR2 is SVGAGI in the germline V gene. The CDR3 extends over 16 amino acids. The ends lost 2 bases at V and 0 bases at J; junction bases unmatched: 3. CDR3 DNA: TGTGCCAGCAGTTACGACCGGGAGGGCTCCTACAATGAGCAGTTCTTC. Translation gives CASSYDREGSYNEQFF.

The rearrangement links TRBV28 to TRBJ1-4, with 10 bases identical to TRBD1. The junction had 7 bases not matched to a gene; V was cut back by 2 bases and J by 4 bases. Looked up from germline, CDR1 is MDHEN and CDR2 is SYDVKM. This CDR3 has 17 amino acids. The CDR3, as DNA: TGTGCCAGCAGTTTACGACAGGGGGCGTTTAATAATGAAAAACTGTTTTTT. It is translated as CASSLRQGAFNNEKLFF.

The chain combines TRBV13 with TRBJ2-1, with 10 bases lining up with TRBD2. The V gene end was trimmed by 2 bases and the J gene end by 8 bases; junction bases not matched to a gene: 6. The V gene's germline CDR1 is PRHDT and CDR2 FYEKMQ (reference sequence). This CDR3 comprises 15 residues. The CDR3 here is CASSLRAGGYHEQFF. DNA of the CDR3: TGTGCCAGCAGCTTAAGAGCGGGAGGGTACCATGAGCAGTTCTTC.

The V and J genes are TRBV28 and TRBJ2-7; D gene unclear. This CDR3 is 11 amino acids long. CDR1 and CDR2 (germline): MDHEN, SYDVKM. Trimming shortened V by 2 bases and J by 4 bases, and 3 bases separated the two germline ends. The chain's CDR3 is CASSLQYEQYF. CDR3 sequence (DNA): TGTGCCAGCAGTTTACAGTACGAGCAGTACTTC.